Below are 7 T cell receptor beta chains sequenced from a single sample in a study of blood T cell repertoires in COVID-19. Libraries were prepared by immunoSEQ multiplex PCR; TCRdb keeps only in-frame clonotypes and omits some of them. The table includes over 100,000 clones, over 80% detected once. What was sequenced was peripheral blood. These receptors all stem from a man in his fifties or sixties with acute or convalescent COVID-19.

This chain links TRBV2 with TRBJ2-2; 10 bases line up with TRBD2. Trimming removed 7 bases from V and 1 base from J; junction bases left unmatched: 3. Per germline, CDR1 SNHLY and CDR2 FYNNEI. This CDR3 has 15 residues. CDR3: CASNLAGENTGELFF. CDR3 coding DNA: TGTGCCAGCAATCTAGCGGGAGAGAACACCGGGGAGCTGTTTTTT.

The rearrangement links TRBV5-1 to TRBJ2-6, with a tentative D call TRBD1 (7 bases). Germline V CDR1 and CDR2: SGHRS, YFSETQ. The CDR3 length is 17 residues. V shed 2 bases and J shed 0 bases, with 12 bases lying between them. CDR3 bases: TGCGCCAGCAGCTTAGGGACAGCGGGCTCTGGGGCCAACGTCCTGACTTTC. It is translated as CASSLGTAGSGANVLTF. The full variable domain, completed using reference TRBV5-1 and TRBJ2-6, is KAGVTQTPRYLIKTRGQQVTLSCSPISGHRSVSWYQQTPGQGLQFLFEYFSETQRNKGNFPGRFSGRQFSNSRSEMNVSTLELGDSALYLCASSLGTAGSGANVLTFGAGSRLTVL.

The gene calls are TRBV28 and TRBJ2-1, with 11 positions matching TRBD2. V dropped 5 bases and J dropped 7; count of bases not matched to a gene: 10. The CDR3 contains 16 residues. Germline V CDR1 and CDR2: MDHEN, SYDVKM. CDR3 coding DNA: TGTGCCAGCAGTCCCCCGCTAGCGGGAGGAAAAAATGAGCAGTTCTTC. Its translation: CASSPPLAGGKNEQFF.

By share of the sample, this clone is medium-sized. J is TRBJ2-6 and V is TRBV6-4, with a possible D match to TRBD1 (6 bases). The CDR3 sequence is 15 residues long. Germline V gene data show CDR1 as MRHNA and CDR2 as SNTAGT. Trimming left V 3 bases short and J 4 bases short, with 10 bases between. The CDR3 protein is CASSEGGAGANVLTF. The CDR3 region has the DNA TGTGCCAGCAGTGAAGGGGGAGCCGGGGCCAACGTCCTGACTTTC.

The V gene is TRBV6-5, the J gene TRBJ2-2; 7 bases are a match to TRBD1. The CDR3 extends over 15 amino acids. Looked up from germline, CDR1 is MNHEY and CDR2 is SVGAGI. After removal of 7 bases from V and 7 bases from J, the junction contained 12 bases not matched to a gene. The CDR3 region is CASIPQGVGSGELFF. Here the CDR3 DNA reads TGTGCCAGCATCCCCCAGGGGGTGGGAAGCGGGGAGCTGTTTTTT.

The V call is TRBV18, the J call TRBJ2-5; 8 bases are a match to TRBD1. Germline CDR1 reads KGHSH; CDR2 reads LQKENI. J lost 5 bases, V lost 3 bases, and 2 bases had no gene match. The CDR3 runs 13 residues. The CDR3 DNA follows: TGTGCCAGCTCACCGGGACAGGTTGAGACCCAGTACTTC. Its translation: CASSPGQVETQYF.

The chain is built from TRBV3-1 (or the pseudogene TRBV3-2) and TRBJ1-3; D is unclear. Germline V lookup: CDR1 LGHDT, CDR2 YNNKEL (reference sequence). With 4 bases removed from V and 4 bases from J, the gap between germline ends came to 5 bases. The CDR3 is made up of 12 amino acids. CDR3 sequence (DNA): TGTGCCAGCAGCCTACAGGGAAACACCATATATTTT. Translating gives CASSLQGNTIYF.